This is a list of T cell receptor beta chains from one sample in a study of T cell responses to AZD1222 COVID-19 vaccine. The repertoire was sequenced with immunoSEQ multiplex PCR; TCRdb's copy has only in-frame clones and lacks some. The data contain some 88,000 clones, 90% of them singletons. The input for sequencing was peripheral blood, taken 28 days after the second AZD1222 dose. These receptors were collected from an adult who received the AZD1222 COVID-19 vaccine. Both conserved end residues are part of each CDR3. D genes are given only for firm matches. Clone sizes are given selectively: once, few, many, or a class where the clone is expanded.

v_call: TRBV5-1; clone_size: NA; d_call: NA; j_call: TRBJ1-1; cdr3_aa: CASSFQGGTEAFF; cdr3_nt: TGCGCCAGCAGCTTCCAGGGTGGCACTGAAGCTTTCTTT
v_call: TRBV20-1; clone_size: NA; d_call: NA; j_call: TRBJ2-2; cdr3_aa: CSASRNTGELFF; cdr3_nt: TGCAGTGCTAGTCGCAACACCGGGGAGCTGTTTTTT
v_call: TRBV5-1; clone_size: once; d_call: NA; j_call: TRBJ1-1; cdr3_aa: CASSSDNYEAFF; cdr3_nt: TGCGCCAGCAGCTCCGACAATTATGAAGCTTTCTTT
v_call: TRBV6-5; clone_size: NA; d_call: NA; j_call: TRBJ1-2; cdr3_aa: CASSLGHLDGYTF; cdr3_nt: TGTGCCAGCAGTTTGGGACATCTGGACGGCTACACCTTC
v_call: TRBV15; clone_size: NA; d_call: NA; j_call: TRBJ2-6; cdr3_aa: CATSRQGGSSGANVLTF; cdr3_nt: TGTGCCACCAGCAGACAGGGGGGAAGCTCTGGGGCCAACGTCCTGACTTTC
v_call: TRBV27; clone_size: NA; d_call: NA; j_call: TRBJ2-7; cdr3_aa: CASSLGSRGSYEQYF; cdr3_nt: TGTGCCAGCAGTTTGGGCAGCCGGGGCTCCTACGAGCAGTACTTC
v_call: TRBV18; clone_size: NA; d_call: NA; j_call: TRBJ2-5; cdr3_aa: CASSPIDSEETQYF; cdr3_nt: TGTGCCAGCTCCCCAATAGACAGTGAAGAGACCCAGTACTTC
v_call: TRBV19; clone_size: NA; d_call: NA; j_call: TRBJ2-7; cdr3_aa: CASTTRGSYEQYF; cdr3_nt: TGTGCCAGCACGACCAGGGGTTCCTACGAGCAGTACTTC
v_call: TRBV19; clone_size: NA; d_call: TRBD1; j_call: TRBJ1-2; cdr3_aa: CASSPPRGRGVGSNYGYTF; cdr3_nt: TGTGCCAGTAGTCCACCGAGGGGGCGCGGGGTAGGATCAAACTATGGCTACACCTTC
v_call: TRBV9; clone_size: NA; d_call: NA; j_call: TRBJ2-1; cdr3_aa: CASSPGRASNEQFF; cdr3_nt: TGTGCCAGCAGCCCCGGGCGTGCCTCCAATGAGCAGTTCTTC
v_call: TRBV28; clone_size: NA; d_call: NA; j_call: TRBJ1-1; cdr3_aa: CASSFRTDTEAFF; cdr3_nt: TGTGCCAGCAGTTTCCGGACTGACACTGAAGCTTTCTTT
v_call: TRBV5-4; clone_size: NA; d_call: TRBD1; j_call: TRBJ1-1; cdr3_aa: CASSSPGQGHTEAFF; cdr3_nt: TGTGCCAGCAGCTCACCGGGACAGGGCCACACTGAAGCTTTCTTT
v_call: TRBV7-2; clone_size: NA; d_call: NA; j_call: TRBJ1-2; cdr3_aa: CASSLEIGGYGYTF; cdr3_nt: TGTGCCAGCAGCTTAGAAATAGGGGGATATGGCTACACCTTC
v_call: TRBV7-2; clone_size: NA; d_call: NA; j_call: TRBJ2-7; cdr3_aa: CASSLGSGPYEQYF; cdr3_nt: TGTGCCAGCAGCTTAGGATCAGGACCCTACGAGCAGTACTTC
v_call: TRBV30; clone_size: NA; d_call: TRBD1; j_call: TRBJ1-4; cdr3_aa: CAWDRAEKLFF; cdr3_nt: TGTGCCTGGGACAGGGCGGAAAAACTGTTTTTT
v_call: TRBV6-5; clone_size: NA; d_call: TRBD1; j_call: TRBJ1-1; cdr3_aa: CASSYSKTGGTEAFF; cdr3_nt: TGTGCCAGCAGTTACTCCAAAACAGGGGGCACTGAAGCTTTCTTT
v_call: TRBV6-2/TRBV6-3; clone_size: few; d_call: TRBD1; j_call: TRBJ1-6; cdr3_aa: CASSFRDRTLTRLKPLHF; cdr3_nt: TGTGCCAGCAGCTTCCGGGACAGGACGTTAACAAGGTTAAAGCCCCTCCACTTT
v_call: TRBV29-1; clone_size: NA; d_call: NA; j_call: TRBJ1-4; cdr3_aa: CSAKGRTNEKLFF; cdr3_nt: TGCAGCGCTAAGGGGAGAACTAATGAAAAACTGTTTTTT
v_call: TRBV5-6; clone_size: NA; d_call: NA; j_call: TRBJ1-1; cdr3_aa: CASSLDVNTEAFF; cdr3_nt: TGTGCCAGCAGCTTGGATGTGAACACTGAAGCTTTCTTT
v_call: TRBV7-2; clone_size: once; d_call: NA; j_call: TRBJ1-5; cdr3_aa: CASGLGRGIGGQPQHF; cdr3_nt: TGTGCCAGCGGTCTTGGGCGAGGGATAGGGGGTCAGCCCCAGCATTTT
v_call: TRBV5-8; clone_size: NA; d_call: NA; j_call: TRBJ1-6; cdr3_aa: CASSFWSENSPLHF; cdr3_nt: TGTGCCAGCAGCTTCTGGTCTGAGAATTCACCCCTCCACTTT
v_call: TRBV9; clone_size: NA; d_call: NA; j_call: TRBJ1-6; cdr3_aa: CASSVGHGGGSYNSPLHF; cdr3_nt: TGTGCCAGCAGCGTAGGGCACGGGGGCGGATCCTATAATTCACCCCTCCACTTT
v_call: TRBV5-1; clone_size: few; d_call: NA; j_call: TRBJ1-6; cdr3_aa: CASSLGPAGAMGSPLHF; cdr3_nt: TGCGCCAGCAGCTTGGGGCCGGCAGGGGCGATGGGTTCACCCCTCCACTTT
v_call: TRBV28; clone_size: few; d_call: TRBD2; j_call: TRBJ2-5; cdr3_aa: CASSLYGSGGWETQYF; cdr3_nt: TGTGCCAGCTCCCTGTATGGCAGCGGGGGATGGGAGACCCAGTACTTC
v_call: TRBV18; clone_size: NA; d_call: NA; j_call: TRBJ2-2; cdr3_aa: CASSPSRGNTGELFF; cdr3_nt: TGTGCCAGCTCACCAAGCCGGGGGAACACCGGGGAGCTGTTTTTT
v_call: TRBV6-5; clone_size: NA; d_call: TRBD1; j_call: TRBJ1-1; cdr3_aa: CASSSSGTGYWAEAFF; cdr3_nt: TGTGCCAGCAGTTCTTCCGGGACAGGGTATTGGGCTGAAGCTTTCTTT
v_call: TRBV19; clone_size: NA; d_call: NA; j_call: TRBJ1-1; cdr3_aa: CASSRGPTEAFF; cdr3_nt: TGTGCCAGTAGTCGTGGCCCGACTGAAGCTTTCTTT
v_call: TRBV6-5; clone_size: NA; d_call: NA; j_call: TRBJ2-1; cdr3_aa: CASSAGEADEQFF; cdr3_nt: TGTGCCAGCAGCGCCGGGGAGGCAGATGAGCAGTTCTTC
v_call: TRBV2; clone_size: NA; d_call: TRBD2; j_call: TRBJ2-7; cdr3_aa: CASRKLAGGVEQYF; cdr3_nt: TGTGCCAGCAGGAAACTAGCGGGGGGAGTCGAGCAGTACTTC